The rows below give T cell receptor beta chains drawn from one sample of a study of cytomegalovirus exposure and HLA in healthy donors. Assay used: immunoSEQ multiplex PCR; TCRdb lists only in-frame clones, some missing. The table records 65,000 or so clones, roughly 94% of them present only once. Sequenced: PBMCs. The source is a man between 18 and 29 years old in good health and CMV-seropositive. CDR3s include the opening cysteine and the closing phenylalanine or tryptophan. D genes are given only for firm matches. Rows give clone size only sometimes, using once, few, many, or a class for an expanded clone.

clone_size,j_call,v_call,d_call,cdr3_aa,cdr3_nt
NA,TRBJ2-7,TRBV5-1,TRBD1,CASSADRPPDEQYF,TGCGCCAGCAGCGCGGACAGGCCCCCTGACGAGCAGTACTTC
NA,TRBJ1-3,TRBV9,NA,CASSSTGGANTIYF,TGTGCCAGCAGCTCCACAGGAGGGGCAAACACCATATATTTT
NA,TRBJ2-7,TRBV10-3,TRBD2,CAISRTSGRWYEQYF,TGTGCCATCAGTCGGACTAGCGGGAGGTGGTACGAGCAGTACTTC
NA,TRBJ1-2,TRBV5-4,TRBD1,CASSIEPGQEFYGYTF,TGTGCCAGCAGCATTGAACCGGGACAGGAATTCTATGGCTACACCTTC
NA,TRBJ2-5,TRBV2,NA,CASSEFGGIQETQYF,TGTGCCAGCAGTGAATTTGGGGGGATCCAAGAGACCCAGTACTTC
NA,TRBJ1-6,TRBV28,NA,CASKKPLAPLHF,TGTGCCAGCAAAAAGCCGTTAGCCCCCCTCCACTTT
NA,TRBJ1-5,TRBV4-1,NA,CASSQVAGGNQPQHF,TGCGCCAGCAGCCAAGTCGCCGGGGGCAATCAGCCCCAGCATTTT
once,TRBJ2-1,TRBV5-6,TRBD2,CASRPRGGLGNEQFF,TGTGCCAGCCGCCCGAGGGGTGGACTAGGCAATGAGCAGTTCTTC
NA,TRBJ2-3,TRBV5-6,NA,CASSAPFRFVGVVSDTQYF,TGTGCCAGCAGCGCCCCTTTTCGTTTTGTAGGGGTTGTTTCAGATACGCAGTATTTT
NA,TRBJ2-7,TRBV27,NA,CASRKGTLASIYEQYF,TGTGCCAGCAGAAAGGGGACACTAGCGTCTATATACGAGCAGTACTTC
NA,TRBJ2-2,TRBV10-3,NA,CAIYQINTGELFF,TGTGCCATCTATCAGATAAACACCGGGGAGCTGTTTTTT
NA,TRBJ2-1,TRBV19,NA,CASTKLANNEQFF,TGTGCCAGTACGAAGTTAGCGAACAATGAGCAGTTCTTC
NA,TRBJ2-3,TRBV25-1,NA,CASALTSTADTQYF,TGTGCCAGCGCTTTAACTAGCACCGCAGATACGCAGTATTTT
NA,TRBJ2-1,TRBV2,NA,CASSERATGGGDNEQFF,TGTGCCAGCAGTGAAAGGGCGACGGGCGGAGGTGACAATGAGCAGTTCTTC
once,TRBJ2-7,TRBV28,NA,CASLSTGSYEQYF,TGTGCCAGCCTCTCAACCGGCTCCTACGAGCAGTACTTC
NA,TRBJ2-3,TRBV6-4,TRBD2,CASSDVTSGDTDTQYF,TGTGCCAGCAGTGACGTTACTAGCGGGGACACAGATACGCAGTATTTT
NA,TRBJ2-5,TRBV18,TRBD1,CASSPQQGARETQYF,TGTGCCAGCTCACCGCAACAGGGGGCACGGGAGACCCAGTACTTC
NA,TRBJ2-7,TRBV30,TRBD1,CAWSVLGQGASYEQYF,TGTGCCTGGAGTGTACTGGGACAGGGGGCCTCCTACGAGCAGTACTTC
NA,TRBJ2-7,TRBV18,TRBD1,CASSLGTGSYEQYF,TGTGCCAGCTCGCTTGGGACAGGGTCCTACGAGCAGTACTTC
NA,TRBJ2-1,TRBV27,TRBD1,CASATRTGAKYNEQFF,TGTGCCAGCGCCACCCGGACAGGGGCGAAGTACAATGAGCAGTTCTTC
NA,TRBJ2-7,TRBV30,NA,CAWDRLGYEQYF,TGTGCCTGGGACAGGTTAGGCTACGAGCAGTACTTC
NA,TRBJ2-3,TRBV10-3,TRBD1,CAIKGAFSTDTQYF,TGTGCCATCAAGGGGGCTTTTAGCACAGATACGCAGTATTTT
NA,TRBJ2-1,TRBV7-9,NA,CASSFFGTYFFF,TGTGCCAGCAGCTTTTTTGGGACATATTTCTTCTTC
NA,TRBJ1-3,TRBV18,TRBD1,CASSPSKEGAGGNTIYF,TGTGCCAGCTCACCAAGCAAAGAGGGGGCAGGTGGAAACACCATATATTTT
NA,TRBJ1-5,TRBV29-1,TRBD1,CSASGTDNNQPQHF,TGCAGCGCCTCCGGGACAGACAACAATCAGCCCCAGCATTTT
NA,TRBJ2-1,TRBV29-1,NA,CSVAGGFSNEQFF,TGCAGCGTTGCAGGGGGGTTTTCCAATGAGCAGTTCTTC
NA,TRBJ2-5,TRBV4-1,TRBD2,CASSQGQRLAGEETQYF,TGCGCCAGCAGCCAAGGTCAAAGACTAGCGGGAGAAGAGACCCAGTACTTC
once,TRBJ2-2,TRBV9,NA,CASSVDSYTGELFF,TGTGCCAGCAGCGTTGACAGCTACACCGGGGAGCTGTTTTTT
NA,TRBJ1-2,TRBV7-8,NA,CASSSGAYGYTF,TGTGCCAGCAGCTCCGGAGCTTATGGCTACACCTTC
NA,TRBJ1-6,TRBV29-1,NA,CSVEAFEGRDSPLHF,TGCAGCGTTGAAGCTTTTGAAGGGAGGGATTCACCCCTCCACTTT
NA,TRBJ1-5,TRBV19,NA,CASSRGRGVQPQHF,TGTGCCAGTAGTAGGGGCAGGGGTGTTCAGCCCCAGCATTTT
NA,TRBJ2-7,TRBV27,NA,CASSLSSYYEQYF,TGTGCCAGCAGTTTAAGCTCTTACTACGAGCAGTACTTC
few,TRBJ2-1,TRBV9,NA,CASSSPPSSYNEQFF,TGTGCCAGCAGCTCCCCACCGAGCTCCTACAATGAGCAGTTCTTC
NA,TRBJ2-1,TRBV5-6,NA,CASSLGTAYNEQFF,TGTGCCAGCAGCTTGGGGACAGCCTACAATGAGCAGTTCTTC
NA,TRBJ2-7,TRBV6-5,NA,CASSYSQGSAYEQYF,TGTGCCAGCAGTTACTCCCAGGGTTCAGCCTACGAGCAGTACTTC
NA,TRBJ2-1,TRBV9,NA,CASSVEPNGNNEQFF,TGTGCCAGCAGCGTAGAGCCAAACGGGAACAATGAGCAGTTCTTC
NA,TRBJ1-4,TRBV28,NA,CASSLFLAFGEGTNEKLFF,TGTGCCAGCAGTTTATTCCTGGCTTTCGGGGAAGGGACTAATGAAAAACTGTTTTTT
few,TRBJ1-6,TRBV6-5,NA,CASSYQGSSYNSPLHF,TGTGCCAGCAGTTACCAGGGAAGCTCCTATAATTCACCCCTCCACTTT
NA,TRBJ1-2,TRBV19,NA,CASSISEGYTF,TGTGCCAGTAGTATTTCCGAGGGCTACACCTTC
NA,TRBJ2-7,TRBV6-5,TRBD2,CASSYSFQRDYEQYF,TGTGCCAGCAGTTACTCTTTCCAGCGGGACTACGAGCAGTACTTC
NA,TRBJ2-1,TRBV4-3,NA,CASSPGLTYNEQFF,TGCGCCAGCAGCCCGGGACTCACCTACAATGAGCAGTTCTTC